The following is a T cell receptor beta chain sequence with its context. Its specificity is unknown. RNA transcripts yielded amplified TCR beta CDR3 regions. Primed by the HTBI set, a first-round RT-PCR was run on the TCR CDR3. TCRdb reanalysed the multiplex PCR reads using MiXCR and keeps one entry per CDR3 protein. The profile shows around 620,000 distinct CDR3 sequences, roughly 50% of them singletons. Exclusion criteria comprised uncontrolled infection, other autoimmune disease, pregnancy or lactation. Diagnosing involved the use of clinical symptoms, serum thyroxine and TRAb, thyroid ultrasound and orbital computed tomography. The CDR3 extends over 14 amino acids. Germline loops: CDR1 MDHEN, CDR2 SYDVKM. Trimming removed 7 bases from V and 0 bases from J, with 10 bases in between. These data originate in a study of T cells in Graves' hyperthyroidism and ophthalmopathy. Regarding the study as a whole: Within blood appeared most thyroid clonotypes that had expanded above 0.001. Before onset, by a median of around six months, the model predicted ophthalmopathy.

Sample: peripheral blood or thyroid tissue (not recorded which). The J gene is TRBJ1-3, the V gene TRBV28; no clear D. The source is an adult woman with Graves' disease, either hyperthyroidism or ophthalmopathy (not recorded which). Written as DNA, the CDR3 is TGTGCCAGCACCTCGGGGTACTCTGGAAACACCATATATTTT. It is translated as CASTSGYSGNTIYF.